A single TCR beta chain is shown here with its context. Its antigen remains unidentified. No much larger clone is present one base from it, and per-base qualities are unavailable. The immunoSEQ Assay, a bias-controlled multiplex PCR, was used to amplify TCRbeta CDR3 regions from genomic DNA. The original methods were these. The number of nucleated cells in each sample was estimated by amplification of reference gene primers within the assay. To quantify the absolute abundance of each unique TCRbeta CDR3 rearrangement, sequence reads were collapsed and filtered. Productive Simpson clonality was computed per sample as the square root of Simpson's diversity index over productive rearrangements. Entries here come from immuneACCESS through TCRdb and include only in-frame sequences with V and J called. Some clones fail to appear in such tables; in the studies checked, an unresolved V gene covers under half of the shortfall, and the cause of the remainder is unknown. From that table come the V and J calls and clone size; the DNA was used to work out D and trimming. The sample has about 110,000 clones on record, more than 70% of them singletons. Of the sample, approximately 3.5% falls within the top ten clones.

V is trimmed back by 4 bases and J by 6 bases, and the junction contains 4 bases that no gene match accounts for. The CDR3 contains 13 residues, cysteine and phenylalanine counted. Here the CDR3 DNA is all that survives: 39 bases in frame from base 1. Reading the germline V gene gives CDR1 SGHRS and CDR2 YFSETQ. The collaborating institutions used their own protocols to collect whole blood in K2EDTA tubes. For TCRbeta analysis, collaborator samples were shipped as frozen whole blood, as isolated PBMCs, or as DNA extracted from either sample type. This record comes from a study of blood T cell repertoires in COVID-19 (dated by TCRdb to 2018 to 2021). Regarding the study in general: Samples from collaborators originated in the United States, Italy and Spain and spanned both the acute and convalescent phases of COVID-19. The prospective study material was composed of cDNA or gDNA derived from T cells, B-cell-depleted T cells, or PBMCs. Subjects who had been exposed to COVID-19, were actively infected with it, or had recovered from it provided the deeply sampled blood TCRbeta repertoires that made up the dataset. A freely available public database, intended as a resource for researchers studying the immune response to SARS-CoV-2, is where the repertoires were released. Samples came from the ongoing ImmuneRACE study (first 160 participants) plus 1,254 subjects from 6 global collaborators. The sample metadata nearly always contained a de-identified subject ID, COVID-19 status, age in years and sex. Where HLA class I and class II types were available, the types were taken from metadata supplied by the sample provider, not from assay-based typing.

The research as a whole found: The quantity of clinical and demographic metadata differed by source and by participant and was supplied without curation.

The chain uses TRBV5-1 and TRBJ2-3; the central 8 bases match TRBD1. The clonotype was recovered from a woman between 45 and 60 years old with acute or convalescent COVID-19. The sample taken for sequencing was peripheral blood. The bases read TGCGCCAGCAGCGCGGACAGGGTGGATACGCAGTATTTT. It translates to CASSADRVDTQYF.